The clone carrying this T cell receptor beta chain has just one count. Its target is not known. Germline is not matched at one junction end, which may reflect a read error. The sample originates from a study of OX40 agonist ivuxolimab in advanced cancers. Points from the study as a whole: It was also the case that some nonresponders had low normalized T-cell clonal expansion. Antigen targets of the expanded peripheral T cells went undetermined.

Profiling relied on immunoSEQ multiplex PCR, and the TCRdb table lists in-frame clones only, not all of them. The sample yields around 49,000 clones, about 79% seen once. There are 14 residues in the CDR3. The sequence derives from an adult with an advanced solid tumor such as melanoma, head and neck, liver or kidney cancer. This sequence joins TRBV5-3 and TRBJ2-7; no clear D. TRBV5-3 has ORF status, its function being uncertain. The sequences come from CD4+ or CD8+ T cells sorted from blood, collected in a trial of the OX40 agonist ivuxolimab. The DNA for the CDR3 is TGTGCCAGCAGCTTGAGACCTAGTTCCTACGAGCAGTACTTC. It codes for CASSLRPSSYEQYF.